This record covers a single T cell receptor (beta chain). There are 19 residues in the CDR3. V lost 9 bases and J lost 5; bases outside the gene matches: 23. The sample comes from a study of T-cell memory formation after mild COVID-19. TCRdb redid the calling of the 5' RACE reads with MiXCR, one entry per CDR3 protein. The sample includes around 140,000 distinct CDR3 sequences, 20% to 25% of them seen just once. The chain joins TRBV12-3 or TRBV12-4 to TRBJ2-3; TRBD1 matches 10 bases. The sequenced sample was PBMCs or a T cell subset sorted from them (not recorded which). This clonotype was sampled from an adult woman who had mild COVID-19 (a few samples of this study predate the infection). Cell type and time point are not known. The DNA for the CDR3 is TGTGCCAGTAAAGAAGGTGGGGACAGGGGTGGCGATCGAATAGATACGCAGTATTTT. It yields the protein CASKEGGDRGGDRIDTQYF.